One T cell receptor beta chain is described in this entry. This clone was detected only once. The antigen it recognizes is unknown. No clone much larger than this one lies a single base away; base qualities are absent. These data belong to a study of PD-1 blockade in classical Hodgkin lymphoma (dated by TCRdb to about 2020). At the level of the whole study: Nivolumab dosing was 3 mg/kg intravenously every 2 weeks, continuing until either disease progression or unacceptable toxicity. To define a peripheral blood immune signature of response to PD-1 blockade in classical Hodgkin lymphoma, the study combined TCR beta sequencing with CyTOF. General study outcomes and caveats: Among trial patients, those achieving complete response had baseline diversity similar to that of newly diagnosed patients, while diversity was significantly lower in partial responders and progressors. A significant rise by C4D1 was seen in CD4+ but not CD8+ TCR diversity (p=0.0027 vs p=0.16), with the rise being most apparent in complete responders (p=0.02). Newly diagnosed patients were reported to have lower baseline TCR diversity than healthy donors, and relapsed/refractory patients were reported to have lower baseline TCR diversity still. The study was restricted to a single clinical trial cohort, and the causes of repertoire differences, possibly disease activity or prior therapy, were left undefined. Lower diversity was observed in patients in whom nivolumab was started less than 1 year after ASCT, and these patients were excluded from later analyses so that confounding by immune reconstitution would be avoided.

The Qiagen DNeasy kit was used to extract genomic DNA both from unsorted PBMCs and from the negatively selected CD4+ and CD8+ fractions. Using primers that anneal to V and J segments, immunoSEQ multiplex PCR amplified the TCR beta CDR3 regions. A synthetic immune receptor repertoire was used to minimize amplification bias, and any residual bias was removed computationally once sequencing was done. From the authors' description of their analysis: Repertoire diversity was quantified as the Shannon entropy index using custom Python scripts. Unsorted, CD4+ and CD8+ repertoires were analyzed separately, except in combined analyses where CD4+ and CD8+ sequences were merged in silico. A clone counted as expanded when the clone's frequency after treatment rose at least 2-fold relative to C1D1, and clones undetected at baseline were given a pseudocount of 0.5. Singleton clones were defined as clones with 0 or 1 copy at C1D1, and non-singleton clones were defined as clones with 2 or more copies. Clones expanded in unsorted samples were annotated as CD4+, CD8+ or unknown by matching protein sequences in sorted samples from the same patient. Wilcoxon tests were applied to paired samples to test diversity changes from C1D1 to C4D1. TCRdb retrieved this table from immuneACCESS and kept in-frame rearrangements only. Not all clones are present; in checked studies, unresolved V genes account for under half, and no reason is known for the remainder. Clone size and the V and J calls come from that table; the DNA yielded D and trimming. Here the sample has about 13,000 clones; roughly 80% occur a single time. The ten largest account for 20% to 25% of the sample.

V is trimmed back by 6 bases and J by 6 bases, and the junction contains 6 bases that no gene match accounts for. The CDR3 holds 16 amino acids from the cysteine to the phenylalanine. Only the CDR3 part of the read is kept: 48 bases, read in frame from the first base. In the germline V gene, CDR1 corresponds to SNHLY and CDR2 to FYNNEI. The time point label corresponds to: cycle 1 day 1 (C1D1), immediately before nivolumab initiation. Every trial patient had relapsed after autologous stem cell transplantation, and cohorts A, B and C differed in prior brentuximab vedotin exposure. The trial cohort comprised 60 or so patients with relapsed/refractory classical Hodgkin lymphoma whose best overall responses were complete response, partial response or progressive disease. Trial patients were treated with single-agent nivolumab in the multi-cohort phase II CheckMate 205 trial. An independent review committee assessed best overall response using the 2007 International Working Group response criteria. PBMCs from the trial were collected at three points: immediately before nivolumab initiation (C1D1), and during therapy at cycle 2 day 1 and cycle 4 day 1. Peripheral blood was collected in 8 mL Vacutainer Cell Preparation Tubes, from which PBMCs were isolated by centrifugation and then cryopreserved.

The sequence was obtained from a human donor with classical Hodgkin lymphoma. In this chain, TRBV2 is recombined with TRBJ2-1, with 15 bases in between that match TRBD2. Sequencing was performed on peripheral blood mononuclear cells (PBMCs), taken at baseline. The nucleotide sequence is TGTGCCAGCAGCCCGTCGGGACTAGCGGGAGGCAATGAGCAGTTCTTC. It codes for CASSPSGLAGGNEQFF.